A single T cell receptor (beta chain) is shown here with its context. Its cognate antigen is unknown. A second PCR, run for roughly 7 to 11 cycles, used a sample-barcoded 5' primer plus a J-beta primer mix. One entry per CDR3 protein results from TCRdb running MiXCR on the 5' RACE reads. The repertoire holds some 1.8 million distinct CDR3 sequences, with around 42% as singletons. These data originate in a study of blood T cells in healthy people across ages. The CDR3 spans 16 residues. The trim removed 1 base at V and 6 bases at J, leaving 8 bases unmatched. General observations from the study: Compared with aged donors, long-lived donors showed fewer expanded clones, suggesting selection. There was no known CMV status for donors, so expanded clonotype changes were possibly confounded.

This receptor was taken from a human donor in good health. Source material: blood. The J gene is TRBJ2-1, the V gene TRBV12-3 or TRBV12-4; 8 nucleotides match TRBD1. The CDR3 DNA is TGTGCCAGCAGTTTAGACAGGGGGTGGGGTCCCAATGAGCAGTTCTTC. This translates into CASSLDRGWGPNEQFF.